The clone carrying this T cell receptor beta chain showed up many times. Its cognate antigen is unknown. This record comes from a study of regulatory T cells in long-lasting Graves disease. Regarding time point: newly diagnosed GD, antithyroid drugs for less than 3 months. Extracted RNA from PBMCs served as the source of the TCR library. Arm-PCR with iRepertoire HTBI primers amplified the CDR3 regions for these TCR beta libraries. From the multiplex PCR reads, TCRdb called clonotypes with MiXCR, one entry per CDR3 protein. The top ten hold 16% of the sample, which has around 450,000 distinct CDR3 sequences, 15% seen once. Study-level results: Patients with persistent disease showed a bias toward TRBV28, TRBJ1-2 and TRBJ2-5. Persistent Graves' patients showed less TCR diversity than newly diagnosed ones. Clonotypes that were public and shared totalled a few thousand in persistent patients versus approximately 970 in new patients.

The CDR3 spans 15 residues. Trimming took off 3 bases at V and 2 bases at J, with 14 bases between the two ends. CDR1 SGHRS and CDR2 YFSETQ come from the germline V gene. The sample was also reused in another study, on T cells in Graves' hyperthyroidism and ophthalmopathy. That paper states: Stable hyperthyroidism was separated from ophthalmopathy by a model based on 13 V-J features.

The chain carries TRBV5-1 and TRBJ1-1, with D perhaps matching TRBD1 (6 bases). The sequencing here drew on peripheral blood mononuclear cells (PBMCs), taken at new diagnosis, from a patient treated with antithyroid drugs. The TCR was taken from a woman aged 25-40 years with Graves disease. Written as DNA, the CDR3 is TGCGCCAGCAGCTCGCAGGGACAACGAAACACTGAAGCTTTCTTT. Translated: CASSSQGQRNTEAFF. The entire variable domain, with the rest obtained from reference TRBV5-1 and TRBJ1-1, is as follows: KAGVTQTPRYLIKTRGQQVTLSCSPISGHRSVSWYQQTPGQGLQFLFEYFSETQRNKGNFPGRFSGRQFSNSRSEMNVSTLELGDSALYLCASSSQGQRNTEAFFGQGTRLTVV.